This TCR beta chain is drawn from a study of CD8+CD57+ T cells in acquired aplastic anemia. Study overall: Mean DNA quantity obtained from sorted CD4+ and CD8+ cells was about 3.2 ug.

By flow cytometry, patients selected for sequencing had shown an expansion of CD8+CD57+ cells. Acquired aplastic anemia of severe grade affected all patients. With 1 base removed from V and 3 bases from J, the gap between germline ends came to 11 bases. The CDR3 contains 16 residues. CDR1 KGHDR and CDR2 SFDVKD come from the germline V gene. According to the study, genomic DNA was the template for TCR beta VDJ and CDR3 profiling. TCRdb re-derived calls from the reads in MiXCR, one entry per CDR3 protein. The repertoire holds around 290,000 distinct CDR3 sequences, with about 50% as singletons. V usage is TRBV24-1 and J usage is TRBJ2-2; the D is unclear. The sample taken for sequencing was sorted CD4+, CD8+, or CD8+CD57+ T cells (not recorded which) from PBMCs. This clonotype was sampled from a human donor with aplastic anemia. The CDR3 here is CATSDLGESDTGELFF. In DNA form, the CDR3 reads TGTGCCACCAGTGATTTAGGCGAAAGTGACACCGGGGAGCTGTTTTTT.